This T cell receptor beta chain was identified during a study of cytomegalovirus exposure and HLA in healthy donors. Regarding the study as a whole: Generally TCR sequences proved uncommon, though certain public TCRs appeared in numerous donors.

With 60 Vbeta and 13 Jbeta primers, the PCR was carried out. Method: immunoSEQ multiplex PCR; TCRdb's copy keeps in-frame clones and lacks some. The profile covers 30,000 to 40,000 clones, with 35% to 50% appearing a single time and roughly 2% taken by the ten largest. Concerning this clone itself: Its antigen remains unknown.

This CDR3 has 16 residues. Germline lookup yields CDR1 SGDLS and CDR2 YYNGEE. The ends were cut back, 0 bases at V and 5 bases at J, with 16 bases in the middle. The sequenced material came from PBMCs. The receptor's source is a woman aged 45 to 65 in good health and CMV-seronegative. The chain joins TRBV9 to TRBJ2-3; weak D call: TRBD1 (6 bases). This CDR3 reads CASSVAGQTAVDTQYF. The CDR3 DNA follows: TGTGCCAGCAGCGTAGCTGGACAGACAGCAGTAGATACGCAGTATTTT.